This entry describes one TCR beta chain. The antigen is unknown. The PCR contained 60 Vbeta and 13 Jbeta primers. The repertoire was sequenced with immunoSEQ multiplex PCR; TCRdb's copy has only in-frame clones and lacks some. The data show some 150,000 clones, roughly 80% seen once. The record originates from a study of cytomegalovirus exposure and HLA in healthy donors. Whole-study findings and limits: Researchers reportedly found TCR beta sequences accurately predicted most subjects' HLA-A and HLA-B alleles. An ancestry cluster, one associated with Asian ancestry, reportedly showed fewer N-insertions than the approximately 650-donor mean in a later analysis. In a later analysis, several top co-occurrence clusters appeared linked to parvovirus B19, influenza, CMV and Epstein-Barr virus. The records held CMV serostatus as the only immune exposure information.

V gave up 0 bases and J gave up 1 base, with 7 bases separating them. Germline V gene sequence: CDR1 SGHDT, CDR2 YYEEEE. This CDR3 region has 14 residues. The chain joins TRBV5-6 to TRBJ2-5; tentatively, D is TRBD2 (5 bases). Specimen: PBMCs. The sequence came from a man younger than 45 in good health and CMV-seropositive. For the CDR3, the DNA is TGTGCCAGCAGCTTGGGAGGGATCCAAGAGACCCAGTACTTC. Translating gives CASSLGGIQETQYF.